These 31 T cell receptor beta chains were all obtained from the same sample, sequenced in a study of graft-versus-host responses after intestinal transplantation. What these receptors recognize is not known. Produced via immunoSEQ multiplex PCR; TCRdb's table is partial and in-frame only. The table lists just over 85,000 clones, just under 95% of them singletons. The sample was unstimulated CD8+ T cells sorted from spleen or lymph node cells, taken before transplant. The receptors shown here come from a human donor who was the organ donor for an intestinal transplant.

This clone has just a few counts. The V and J genes are TRBV4-1 and TRBJ1-2; TRBD1 agrees at 7 bases. CDR3 length: 13 amino acids. The J segment lost 3 bases and the V segment lost 4 bases, leaving 2 bases of the junction unmatched. Germline V gene lookup returns CDR1 MGHRA and CDR2 YSYEKL. Written as DNA, the CDR3 is TGCGCCAGCAGCCCCGGACAGGACTATGGCTACACCTTC. It specifies CASSPGQDYGYTF.

The chain joins TRBV2 to TRBJ2-5; the match to TRBD1 covers 7 bases. This CDR3 contains 12 residues. Germline CDR1 and CDR2: SNHLY and FYNNEI. V trimming: 10 bases; J trimming: 5 bases; junction bases outside the gene matches: 7. CDR3 sequence: CANKGAQETQYF. The CDR3 nucleotides are TGTGCCAACAAGGGGGCGCAGGAGACCCAGTACTTC.

The chain employs TRBV5-4 and TRBJ2-1; 8 bases map to TRBD2. Per the germline V gene, CDR1 is SGHNT and CDR2 is YYREEE (reference sequence). Germline trimming cut 7 bases from V and 4 bases from J; bases unmatched to any gene: 4. The CDR3 consists of 13 residues. The CDR3 reads CASEQRGYNEQFF. The CDR3 DNA follows: TGTGCCAGCGAACAGCGGGGGTACAATGAGCAGTTCTTC.

The chain links TRBV19 to TRBJ2-7; D is unclear. The length of the CDR3 is 11 residues. V lost 8 bases, J lost 0 bases, and 5 bases lay in between. Germline values: CDR1 LNHDA, CDR2 SQIVND (reference sequence). CDR3 sequence reads: CASRSSYEQYF. The CDR3 DNA follows: TGTGCCAGTCGGAGCTCCTACGAGCAGTACTTC. Together with reference TRBV19 and TRBJ2-7, the CDR3 gives the full variable domain: DGGITQSPKYLFRKEGQNVTLSCEQNLNHDAMYWYRQDPGQGLRLIYYSQIVNDFQKGDIAEGYSVSREKKESFPLTVTSAQKNPTAFYLCASRSSYEQYFGPGTRLTVT.

The chain links TRBV2 to TRBJ1-5, with D maybe TRBD1 (6 bases). The V and J ends lost 8 bases and 9 bases respectively, with 14 bases between them. The CDR3 length is 12 residues. CDR1 is SNHLY and CDR2 is FYNNEI in the germline V gene. The CDR3 DNA follows: TGTGCCAGCGCAGGGGCTGGGTGGCCCCAGCATTTT. Its protein is CASAGAGWPQHF.

The chain recombines TRBV9 with TRBJ2-5; 9 bases fit TRBD1. V was clipped by 4 bases and J by 4 bases; unmatched bases: 5. Germline loops: CDR1 SGDLS, CDR2 YYNGEE. The CDR3 has 14 residues. The CDR3 loop is CASSLTGGAETQYF. The DNA for the CDR3 is TGTGCCAGCAGCCTAACAGGGGGCGCAGAGACCCAGTACTTC.

This chain links TRBV4-1 with TRBJ2-7, with TRBD2 identical over 10 bases. The CDR3 runs 18 residues. The junction had 11 bases not matched to a gene; V was cut back by 1 base and J by 2 bases. CDR1 MGHRA and CDR2 YSYEKL come from the germline V gene. DNA of the CDR3: TGCGCCAGCAGCCAAGTAAATATAGCGGGGGGCATCACCTACGAGCAGTACTTC. It yields the protein CASSQVNIAGGITYEQYF.

The V gene is TRBV7-8, the J gene TRBJ1-2; possibly TRBD1 for D (5 bases). Trimming stripped 5 bases from V and 4 bases from J, with 26 bases between. The CDR3 is made up of 18 amino acids. Germline CDR1 is SGHVS and CDR2 is FQNEAQ. CDR3 in DNA: TGTGCCAGCAGCCTCACTCCCGGGGGAGCGACCTTCCCCTATGGCTACACCTTC. It translates to CASSLTPGGATFPYGYTF.

The table lists this clone with a count of one. The V gene is TRBV7-6, the J gene TRBJ1-1; 9 positions agree with TRBD1. The V and J ends lost 5 bases and 3 bases, in that order; junction bases with no gene match: 16. CDR3 length: 18 amino acids. Germline-derived CDR1 and CDR2 are SGHVS and FNYEAQ. CDR3 sequence: CASSPNGQGRYRDTEAFF. The CDR3 nucleotides read TGTGCCAGCAGCCCTAATGGACAGGGGCGTTATCGGGACACTGAAGCTTTCTTT.

J is TRBJ2-7 and V is TRBV4-1; D is perhaps TRBD2 (6 bases). Germline CDR1 MGHRA, CDR2 YSYEKL. V lost 0 bases, J lost 3 bases, and 9 bases lay in between. The CDR3 length is 14 residues. CDR3 in amino acids: CASSQDSGSYEQYF. CDR3 nucleotide sequence: TGCGCCAGCAGCCAAGATTCCGGGAGCTACGAGCAGTACTTC.

The rearrangement joins TRBV4-3 to TRBJ2-7, with a weak D call TRBD2 (5 bases). The CDR3 loop spans 15 amino acids. The V end was cut by 0 bases, the J end by 10 bases, with 19 bases between. CDR1 LGHNA and CDR2 YSLEER come from the germline V gene. The CDR3 protein is CASSQETSGNLGQYF. The CDR3 DNA reads TGCGCCAGCAGCCAAGAGACTTCCGGGAACCTCGGTCAGTACTTC.

V gene TRBV19 combines with J gene TRBJ2-7, with D unresolved. There are 15 residues in the CDR3. Germline CDR1 is LNHDA and CDR2 is SQIVND (reference sequence). Trimming took 0 bases from V and 0 from J, leaving 9 bases between them. The CDR3 loop is CASSIDQADSYEQYF. For the CDR3, the DNA is TGTGCCAGTAGTATAGACCAGGCCGACTCCTACGAGCAGTACTTC.

This clone was seen a single time. The chain links TRBV29-1 to TRBJ2-2; D gene ambiguous. The CDR3 spans 12 residues. Looked up from germline, CDR1 is SQVTM and CDR2 is ANQGSEA. The V end was cut by 7 bases, the J end by 0 bases, with 6 bases between. The CDR3 coding sequence is TGCAGCGCCACATCGAACACCGGGGAGCTGTTTTTT. The encoded protein is CSATSNTGELFF.

The V and J genes are TRBV7-8 and TRBJ1-2, with D perhaps TRBD1 (6 bases). CDR1 is SGHVS, CDR2 FQNEAQ, per germline. The V gene lost 5 bases and the J gene lost 6 bases, with 16 bases spanning the gap. The CDR3 extends over 14 amino acids. The CDR3: CASSPGGGSDGYTF. The CDR3 DNA sequence: TGTGCCAGCAGCCCAGGCGGGGGCTCGGATGGCTACACCTTC.

In its sample, this clone was seen a few times. The V gene is TRBV16, the J gene TRBJ2-5; no firm D call. The end of the DNA is better explained by TRBJ2-7, so the J call may be wrong. The CDR3 loop spans 13 amino acids. From germline, CDR1 is KGHSY and CDR2 FQNENV. The CDR3 sequence: CASSQSRQYEQYF. CDR3 DNA sequence: TGTGCCAGCAGCCAATCGAGGCAGTACGAGCAGTACTTC.

The gene calls are TRBV9 and TRBJ1-2, with D unresolved. The germline V gene has CDR1 SGDLS and CDR2 YYNGEE. The germline V and J ends were trimmed by 7 bases and 5 bases, with 12 bases remaining between them. CDR3 length: 12 residues. CDR3 nucleotides: TGTGCCAGCGAAGCGGCCGCATATGGCTACACCTTC. This encodes CASEAAAYGYTF.

V and J are TRBV5-1 and TRBJ2-3; tentative D call: TRBD2 (5 bases). CDR1 is SGHRS and CDR2 is YFSETQ in the germline V gene. CDR3 length equals 14 residues. The V end was cut by 4 bases, the J end by 6 bases, with 15 bases between. Here the CDR3 reads CASSEYSGVDTQYF. The CDR3 bases are TGCGCCAGCAGCGAGTACAGCGGTGTGGATACGCAGTATTTT.

Concerning this clone itself: Germline and junction disagree at one end, which may indicate a read error. The chain recombines TRBV19 with TRBJ2-7, with D maybe TRBD2 (6 bases). The CDR3 is made up of 12 amino acids. CDR1 LNHDA and CDR2 SQIVND come from the germline V gene (reference sequence). The CDR3 DNA follows: TGTGCCAGTAGTATGTTCGGGGAGGAGCAGTGCTTC. Translation: CASSMFGEEQCF.

The chain employs TRBV7-8 and TRBJ1-6, with 7 bases identical to TRBD1. This CDR3 spans 13 amino acids. From germline, CDR1 is SGHVS and CDR2 FQNEAQ. V lost 11 bases and J lost 3; bases outside the gene matches: 4. The CDR3 nucleotides read TGTGCCGGACAGGACGGCTATAATTCACCCCTCCACTTT. It yields the protein CAGQDGYNSPLHF.

The chain employs TRBV4-2 and TRBJ2-6; TRBD1 might be the D (8 bases). Per the germline V gene, CDR1 is LGHNA and CDR2 is YNFKEQ. V was pared by 0 bases and J by 1 base, with 13 bases between. CDR3 length: 18 residues. The CDR3 sequence is CASSQEHRGGSGANVLTF. CDR3 coding DNA: TGTGCCAGCAGCCAAGAGCACAGGGGGGGGTCTGGGGCCAACGTCCTGACTTTC.

This chain joins TRBV4-3 and TRBJ2-5; TRBD2 agrees at 12 bases. Matching the DNA end better, TRBJ2-7 makes the J call doubtful. The CDR3 runs 17 residues. Germline loops: CDR1 LGHNA, CDR2 YSLEER. The CDR3 coding sequence is TGCGCCAGCAGCCCAGAGCTAGCGGGGGGGGTGTACTACGAGCAGTACTTC. Protein: CASSPELAGGVYYEQYF.

The rearrangement joins TRBV7-9 to TRBJ1-3; D uncertain. Per germline, CDR1 SEHNR and CDR2 FQNEAQ (reference sequence). CDR3 size: 15 residues. With 4 bases removed from V and 4 bases from J, the gap between germline ends came to 14 bases. DNA for the CDR3: TGTGCCAGCAGCTCGGCCCCCGGAGGGGGAAACACCATATATTTT. Amino acids: CASSSAPGGGNTIYF. Using reference TRBV7-9 and TRBJ1-3 for the parts outside the CDR3, the full variable domain is DTGVSQNPRHKITKRGQNVTFRCDPISEHNRLYWYRQTLGQGPEFLTYFQNEAQLEKSRLLSDRFSAERPKGSFSTLEIQRTEQGDSAMYLCASSSAPGGGNTIYFGEGSWLTVV.

The chain combines TRBV4-3 with TRBJ2-5; 8 nucleotides agree with TRBD1. V lost 3 bases and J lost 5; bases outside the gene matches: 11. CDR3 length: 16 residues. The germline V gene encodes CDR1 LGHNA and CDR2 YSLEER. DNA for the CDR3: TGCGCCAGCAGCCAGATTCTCACGGACAGGGAGGAGACCCAGTACTTC. Translating it yields CASSQILTDREETQYF.

The chain couples TRBV5-4 to TRBJ1-2; 9 nucleotides line up with TRBD1. Germline-derived CDR1 and CDR2 are SGHNT and YYREEE (reference sequence). J lost 8 bases, V lost 2 bases, and 1 base had no gene match. This CDR3 has 12 amino acids. Written as DNA, the CDR3 is TGTGCCAGCAGCTTAGGGACAGGGGGCTACACCTTC. Translated: CASSLGTGGYTF. The entire variable domain, with the rest obtained from reference TRBV5-4 and TRBJ1-2, is as follows: ETGVTQSPTHLIKTRGQQVTLRCSSQSGHNTVSWYQQALGQGPQFIFQYYREEENGRGNFPPRFSGLQFPNYSSELNVNALELDDSALYLCASSLGTGGYTFGSGTRLTVV.

This chain links TRBV11-2 with TRBJ2-1; TRBD1 matches 10 bases. The germline gives CDR1 SGHAT, CDR2 FQNNGV. Germline trimming cut 5 bases from V and 0 bases from J; bases unmatched to any gene: 1. The CDR3 contains 15 residues. This CDR3 reads CASSRTGGSYNEQFF. The CDR3 coding sequence is TGTGCCAGCAGCCGGACAGGGGGCTCCTACAATGAGCAGTTCTTC.

This sequence joins TRBV6-1 and TRBJ2-1, with D possibly being TRBD1 (6 bases). Per the germline V gene, CDR1 is MNHNS and CDR2 is SASEGT. This CDR3 comprises 16 residues. V was cut by 3 bases and J by 1 base, with 13 bases left in between. The CDR3 DNA is TGTGCCAGCAGTGATTTGGCAGGGGAATCCTACAATGAGCAGTTCTTC. Its protein product is CASSDLAGESYNEQFF.

The V call is TRBV5-5, the J call TRBJ1-1; D perhaps matches TRBD1 (5 bases). The CDR3 runs 14 residues. V dropped 2 bases and J dropped 5 bases, with 13 bases sitting between them. In germline, CDR1 is SGHKS, CDR2 YYEKEE (reference sequence). As DNA, the CDR3 is TGTGCCAGCAGCTTCTACGGGGGTCGGACTGAAGCTTTCTTT. Its protein product is CASSFYGGRTEAFF.

The chain combines TRBV7-9 with TRBJ1-6; D is unresolved. CDR1 and CDR2 (germline): SEHNR, FQNEAQ (reference sequence). V was clipped by 2 bases and J by 0 bases, with 8 bases between them. This CDR3 has 16 amino acids. CDR3 region: CASSLPGSSYNSPLHF. In nucleotides, the CDR3 is TGTGCCAGCAGCTTACCGGGGAGCTCCTATAATTCACCCCTCCACTTT.

In this sample, this clone turned up a few times. The V call is TRBV7-2, the J call TRBJ2-7, with TRBD1 identical over 7 bases. There are 14 residues in the CDR3. Germline CDR1 and CDR2: SGHTA and FQGNSA. J gave up 5 bases and V 2 bases, and 6 bases lay outside the gene matches. CDR3 bases: TGTGCCAGCAGCTTAAGCAGGGGGAACAACGAGCAGTACTTC. Protein product: CASSLSRGNNEQYF.

The V and J genes are TRBV19 and TRBJ1-5; 7 positions match TRBD1. Unmatched junction bases numbered 7, after V lost 9 bases and J lost 5 bases. Germline values: CDR1 LNHDA, CDR2 SQIVND (reference sequence). This CDR3 is built from 13 residues. The DNA of the CDR3 is TGTGCCAGCGGCCGGACAGGCTATCAGCCCCAGCATTTT. This translates into CASGRTGYQPQHF. Full variable domain (remainder filled in from reference TRBV19 and TRBJ1-5): DGGITQSPKYLFRKEGQNVTLSCEQNLNHDAMYWYRQDPGQGLRLIYYSQIVNDFQKGDIAEGYSVSREKKESFPLTVTSAQKNPTAFYLCASGRTGYQPQHFGDGTRLSIL.

CDR3 DNA sequence: TGTGCCAGCAGCTTAGTTCAAGACATGAACACTGAAGCTTTCTTT. It encodes CASSLVQDMNTEAFF. The rearrangement joins TRBV7-8 to TRBJ1-1; D is ambiguous. CDR1 is SGHVS and CDR2 is FQNEAQ in the germline V gene. CDR3 length: 15 amino acids. V was clipped by 1 base and J by 0 bases, with 9 bases between them.